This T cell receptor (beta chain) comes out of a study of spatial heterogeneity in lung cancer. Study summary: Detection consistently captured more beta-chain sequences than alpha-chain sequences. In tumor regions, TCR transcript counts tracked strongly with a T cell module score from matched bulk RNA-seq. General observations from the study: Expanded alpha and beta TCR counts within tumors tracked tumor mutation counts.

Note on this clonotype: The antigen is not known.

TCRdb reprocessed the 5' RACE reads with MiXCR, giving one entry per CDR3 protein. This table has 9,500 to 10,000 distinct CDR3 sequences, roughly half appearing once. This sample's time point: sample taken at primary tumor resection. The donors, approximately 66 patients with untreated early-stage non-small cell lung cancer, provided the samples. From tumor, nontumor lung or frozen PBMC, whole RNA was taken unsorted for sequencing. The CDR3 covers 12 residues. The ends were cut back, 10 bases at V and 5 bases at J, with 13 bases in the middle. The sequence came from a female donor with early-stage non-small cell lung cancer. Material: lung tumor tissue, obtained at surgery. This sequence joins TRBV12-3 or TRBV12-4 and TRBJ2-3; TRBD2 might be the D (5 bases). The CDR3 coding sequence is TGTGCCACCCGGACTGAGGGAGATACGCAGTATTTT. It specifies CATRTEGDTQYF.